Shown below are 31 T cell receptor beta chains from a single sample sequenced in a study of vaccination effects on CD4 cells after COVID-19. These receptors have no identified antigens. Sequencing followed a ViraFEST assay step that expanded antigen-specific CD4+ T cells with viral peptide pools. With 10 to 11 days of culture completed, CD4+ T cells were isolated. Participants were given two doses of BNT162b2 or mRNA-1273 vaccine. The assay was immunoSEQ multiplex PCR, and TCRdb's table has in-frame clones only and misses some. The repertoire holds around 30,000 clones, with 74% as singletons. Sequenced material: CD4+ T cells from PBMCs cultured with HCoV-OC43 spike peptides, taken after COVID-19 vaccination. The subset: HCoV-OC43 spike overlapping peptide pool stimulation. Receptors originate from a human donor who received a COVID-19 vaccine.

The chain employs TRBV11-3 and TRBJ2-3; TRBD2 matches at 12 bases. The CDR3 covers 16 residues. Germline CDR1 is SGHNT and CDR2 is YENEEA. V shed 4 bases and J 4 bases; nucleotides not matched to a gene: 6. CDR3 region: CASSSGLAGSADTQYF. CDR3 DNA sequence: TGTGCCAGCAGCTCCGGACTAGCGGGGTCGGCAGATACGCAGTATTTT.

The CDR3 region is CASSPGRGPTNYGYTF. The DNA for the CDR3 is TGTGCCAGCAGCCCGGGACGGGGCCCTACTAACTATGGCTACACCTTC. This chain links TRBV5-5 with TRBJ1-2, with TRBD1 as a possible D gene (5 bases). The CDR3 totals 16 residues. The germline gives CDR1 SGHKS, CDR2 YYEKEE (reference sequence). V lost 4 bases to trimming and J lost 0 bases, with 16 bases between them.

J is TRBJ1-2 and V is TRBV7-9; D not resolved. Germline CDR1 SEHNR, CDR2 FQNEAQ (reference sequence). V was shortened by 3 bases and J by 8 bases, with 10 bases between the two germline ends. The CDR3 loop spans 12 amino acids. As DNA, the CDR3 is TGTGCCAGCAGCTTGCTTCTGGAGGGCTACACCTTC. Its translation: CASSLLLEGYTF.

The chain joins TRBV29-1 to TRBJ1-2; D gene uncertain. V dropped 4 bases and J dropped 4 bases, with 10 bases sitting between them. Germline V gene lookup returns CDR1 SQVTM and CDR2 ANQGSEA. The CDR3 consists of 12 residues. CDR3 amino acids: CSVGGLSYGYTF. CDR3 coding DNA: TGCAGCGTTGGGGGTCTCTCCTATGGCTACACCTTC.

The chain uses TRBV3-1 (or the pseudogene TRBV3-2) and TRBJ2-7; unclear D gene. Looked up from germline, CDR1 is LGHDT and CDR2 is YNNKEL (reference sequence). Trimming removed 0 bases from V and 5 bases from J, with 8 bases in between. The CDR3 sequence is 13 residues long. The CDR3 DNA is TGTGCCAGCAGCCAAGATCCTCGCAACGAGCAGTACTTC. Translated, it gives CASSQDPRNEQYF.

DNA for the CDR3: TGTGCCAGCAGCCAGGCAGGGGAACAGCCCCAGCATTTT. It yields the protein CASSQAGEQPQHF. The chain couples TRBV14 to TRBJ1-5, with D possibly matching TRBD1 (6 bases). The CDR3 loop spans 13 amino acids. In germline, CDR1 is SGHDN, CDR2 FVKESK. Trimming left V 3 bases short and J 7 bases short, with 10 bases between. Full variable domain (outside the CDR3, taken from reference TRBV14 and TRBJ1-5): EAGVTQFPSHSVIEKGQTVTLRCDPISGHDNLYWYRRVMGKEIKFLLHFVKESKQDESGMPNNRFLAERTGGTYSTLKVQPAELEDSGVYFCASSQAGEQPQHFGDGTRLSIL.

This clone was seen just once. The genes are TRBV5-8 and TRBJ2-4; 7 bases map to TRBD1. The CDR3 runs 14 residues. Germline V gene lookup returns CDR1 SGHTS and CDR2 YDEGEE. Losses at the gene ends were 6 bases for V and 2 bases for J; bases not matched to a gene: 5. The CDR3 DNA follows: TGTGCCAGCAATCTAGGGGGCACCAAAAACATTCAGTACTTC. Protein product: CASNLGGTKNIQYF.

V usage is TRBV18 and J usage is TRBJ1-3, with TRBD1 as a possible D gene (5 bases). V shed 1 base and J shed 2 bases, with 9 bases lying between them. Germline V CDR1 and CDR2: KGHSH, LQKENI. CDR3 length: 15 amino acids. Written as DNA, the CDR3 is TGTGCCAGCTCACCACAGGGACCCCCTGGAAACACCATATATTTT. This translates into CASSPQGPPGNTIYF. The full variable domain, completed using reference TRBV18 and TRBJ1-3, is NAGVMQNPRHLVRRRGQEARLRCSPMKGHSHVYWYRQLPEEGLKFMVYLQKENIIDESGMPKERFSAEFPKEGPSILRIQQVVRGDSAAYFCASSPQGPPGNTIYFGEGSWLTVV.

The CDR3 loop is CASSGGTTTGRYEQYF. CDR3 nucleotide sequence: TGTGCCAGCAGTGGAGGTACCACGACAGGGAGGTACGAGCAGTACTTC. V is TRBV25-1 and J is TRBJ2-7; a possible D gene is TRBD1 (7 bases). Germline loops: CDR1 MGHDK, CDR2 SYGVNS. CDR3 length: 16 residues. Trimming removed 4 bases from V and 4 bases from J, with 20 bases in between.

The gene calls are TRBV6-6 and TRBJ1-1, with 9 bases fitting TRBD1. The CDR3 has 16 residues. Germline CDR1 is MNHNY and CDR2 is SVGAGI (reference sequence). The ends lost 5 bases at V and 0 bases at J; junction bases unmatched: 7. The CDR3 sequence is CASSLPGQGMNTEAFF. The CDR3 nucleotides read TGTGCCAGCAGTCTCCCGGGACAGGGAATGAACACTGAAGCTTTCTTT.

The chain couples TRBV3-1 (or the pseudogene TRBV3-2) to TRBJ1-5; TRBD1 might be the D (6 bases). The CDR3 runs 15 residues. V was clipped by 1 base and J by 3 bases, with 10 bases between them. CDR1 and CDR2 (germline): LGHDT, YNNKEL (reference sequence). The CDR3 region is CASSQVGGVNQPQHF. In nucleotides, the CDR3 is TGTGCCAGCAGCCAAGTAGGGGGTGTCAATCAGCCCCAGCATTTT.

The gene calls are TRBV6-4 and TRBJ2-3, with D unclear. Germline assignment: CDR1 MRHNA and CDR2 SNTAGT. Deletions cut 4 bases from V and 4 bases from J, with 12 bases between. The CDR3 spans 14 residues. CDR3 DNA: TGTGCCAGCAGTGTGTTGGGCATCCCAGATACGCAGTATTTT. This translates into CASSVLGIPDTQYF.

This clone was seen only once. The chain carries TRBV27 and TRBJ1-2; TRBD1 agrees at 12 bases. CDR3 length equals 20 residues. The germline V gene has CDR1 MNHEY and CDR2 SMNVEV (reference sequence). Trimming took 5 bases from V and 5 from J; bases not matched to a gene: 21. CDR3 sequence reads: CASSLHPSGTGGKSGYGYTF. CDR3 nucleotide sequence: TGTGCCAGCAGTCTACATCCCTCCGGGACAGGGGGCAAATCTGGTTATGGCTACACCTTC.

The genes are TRBV5-1 and TRBJ1-6; 8 bases are a match to TRBD1. The CDR3 length is 16 residues. CDR1 is SGHRS, CDR2 YFSETQ, per germline. V lost 0 bases and J lost 10; bases outside the gene matches: 9. CDR3 DNA sequence: TGCGCCAGCAGCTTGGCCCGGACAGGGTTTAAATCACCCCTCCACTTT. Translated, it gives CASSLARTGFKSPLHF.

V and J are TRBV3-1 (or the pseudogene TRBV3-2) and TRBJ2-7, with 11 bases that match TRBD1. Per germline, CDR1 LGHDT and CDR2 YNNKEL (reference sequence). Trimming cost V 4 bases and J 5 bases; bases outside gene matches: 7. The CDR3 totals 15 residues. The chain's CDR3 is CASSPLGQGAHEQYF. DNA of the CDR3: TGTGCCAGCAGCCCTCTTGGACAGGGGGCCCACGAGCAGTACTTC.

This clone was counted a few times. The J gene is TRBJ1-2, the V gene TRBV4-1; tentatively, D is TRBD1 (6 bases). Deletions cut 6 bases from V and 3 bases from J, with 14 bases between. There are 14 residues in the CDR3. Germline V lookup: CDR1 MGHRA, CDR2 YSYEKL. CDR3 sequence reads: CASRNPGADYGYTF. The CDR3 DNA reads as TGCGCCAGCAGGAACCCGGGGGCAGACTATGGCTACACCTTC.

This clone came up a few times. This rearrangement joins TRBV6-5 to TRBJ2-5; 12 bases match TRBD2. The CDR3 sequence is 15 residues long. CDR1 is MNHEY, CDR2 SVGAGI, per germline. J gave up 7 bases and V 5 bases, and 8 bases lay outside the gene matches. CDR3 nucleotides: TGTGCCAGCAGTAGGACTAGCGGGACAACTGGGACCCAGTACTTC. Its translation: CASSRTSGTTGTQYF.

This chain uses TRBV29-1 with TRBJ1-1; tentatively, D is TRBD1 (6 bases). Germline V CDR1 and CDR2: SQVTM, ANQGSEA. V dropped 6 bases and J dropped 1 base, with 18 bases sitting between them. The CDR3 has 15 amino acids. CDR3 in amino acids: CSVSGASATNTEAFF. The CDR3 DNA reads as TGCAGCGTCTCAGGGGCCTCCGCCACGAACACTGAAGCTTTCTTT.

In regard to this clone: One junction end disagrees with the germline gene, perhaps due to a read error. The rearrangement uses TRBV12-3 or TRBV12-4 and TRBJ2-5; D possibly corresponds to TRBD2 (6 bases). This CDR3 spans 12 amino acids. CDR3 loop: CASSLAFETQYF. The CDR3, as DNA: TGTGCCAGCAGTCTAGCGTTTGAGACCCAGTACTTC.

The chain employs TRBV27 and TRBJ1-6; TRBD1 matches 9 bases. The CDR3 extends over 14 amino acids. Germline V lookup: CDR1 MNHEY, CDR2 SMNVEV (reference sequence). With 8 bases clipped from V and 6 bases from J, the junction kept 5 bases outside the gene matches. Here the CDR3 DNA reads TGTGCCAGCGGTCCGGGACAGGGTAATTCACCCCTCCACTTT. It yields the protein CASGPGQGNSPLHF.

This clone was counted only a few times. The chain joins TRBV6-5 to TRBJ2-7; 8 bases map to TRBD2. Germline V gives CDR1 MNHEY, CDR2 SVGAGI. V was pared by 6 bases and J by 5 bases, with 3 bases of the junction left unmatched. The length of the CDR3 is 12 residues. This CDR3 reads CASRGAGDEQYF. CDR3 sequence (DNA): TGTGCCAGCAGGGGAGCGGGAGACGAGCAGTACTTC.

V gene TRBV27 combines with J gene TRBJ1-3, with TRBD1 as a possible D gene (6 bases). The CDR3 runs 13 residues. Per germline, CDR1 MNHEY and CDR2 SMNVEV (reference sequence). V shed 6 bases and J shed 6 bases, with 12 bases lying between them. The CDR3 reads CASSAGVANTIYF. CDR3 DNA: TGTGCCAGCAGCGCAGGGGTTGCAAACACCATATATTTT.

The chain is built from TRBV30 and TRBJ1-3; D ambiguous. Germline CDR1 is GTSNPN and CDR2 is SVGIG (reference sequence). This CDR3 region has 15 residues. V was trimmed by 0 bases and J by 0 bases, leaving 9 bases between them. The CDR3 DNA sequence: TGTGCCTGGAGTGTCTCTAGGAGCTCTGGAAACACCATATATTTT. Its translation is CAWSVSRSSGNTIYF.

J is TRBJ2-3 and V is TRBV24-1; D is ambiguous. Per the germline V gene, CDR1 is KGHDR and CDR2 is SFDVKD. The CDR3 runs to 15 residues. V lost 2 bases and J 1 base, leaving 9 bases between the germline ends. CDR3 protein: CATSDSGLRTDTQYF. DNA of the CDR3: TGTGCCACCAGTGATTCTGGGTTACGCACAGATACGCAGTATTTT.

The J gene is TRBJ2-7, the V gene TRBV3-1 (or the pseudogene TRBV3-2), with 7 bases lining up with TRBD1. V lost 4 bases to trimming and J lost 7 bases; unmatched junction nucleotides: 10. The CDR3 totals 14 residues. Germline CDR1 LGHDT, CDR2 YNNKEL (reference sequence). The CDR3 nucleotides are TGTGCCAGCAGCCTGGACAGGCCCTCCCCAGAGCAGTACTTC. Amino acid sequence: CASSLDRPSPEQYF.

The V gene is TRBV6-5, the J gene TRBJ1-2; D is uncertain. V lost 0 bases and J lost 9, with 17 bases in between. Germline V CDR1 and CDR2: MNHEY, SVGAGI. The CDR3 has 15 amino acids. The CDR3 region is CASSYSSDGLASYTF. The CDR3 DNA is TGTGCCAGCAGTTACTCGTCGGACGGATTAGCAAGCTACACCTTC.

The rearrangement joins TRBV6-2 or TRBV6-3 to TRBJ2-1; possible D gene TRBD2, 6 bases. The CDR3 covers 16 residues. V lost 5 bases and J 1 base, leaving 15 bases between the germline ends. The germline gives CDR1 MNHEY, CDR2 SVGEGT. The CDR3 loop is CASSTPRLVSYNEQFF. In DNA, the CDR3 is TGTGCCAGCAGTACCCCCCGACTAGTATCCTACAATGAGCAGTTCTTC.

This rearrangement joins TRBV21-1 to TRBJ1-1; no DNA check was done on the table's D call, TRBD1. TRBV21-1 is classified as a pseudogene. This CDR3 is 16 amino acids long. As DNA, the CDR3 is TGTGCCAGCAGCAAAGGGGCAGGGCGAAGAGGCACTGAAGCTTTCTTT. Encoded protein: CASSKGAGRRGTEAFF.

The chain employs TRBV5-1 and TRBJ2-2, with 8 bases aligning to TRBD1. The CDR3 runs 15 residues. Germline assignment: CDR1 SGHRS and CDR2 YFSETQ. Trimming took 5 bases from V and 5 from J; bases not matched to a gene: 8. The CDR3 sequence: CASSTGQAGTGELFF. CDR3 in DNA: TGCGCCAGCAGTACGGGACAGGCGGGGACCGGGGAGCTGTTTTTT.

The V gene is TRBV5-1, the J gene TRBJ2-3, with 10 positions matching TRBD2. There are 16 residues in the CDR3. The V gene end was trimmed by 1 base and the J gene end by 0 bases; junction bases not matched to a gene: 2. Per the germline V gene, CDR1 is SGHRS and CDR2 is YFSETQ. The CDR3: CASSLTTSGSTDTQYF. The CDR3 DNA reads as TGCGCCAGCAGCTTGACGACTAGCGGGAGCACAGATACGCAGTATTTT.

The rearrangement links TRBV25-1 to TRBJ2-3; TRBD2 might be the D (6 bases). The CDR3 sequence is 15 residues long. Germline V gene lookup returns CDR1 MGHDK and CDR2 SYGVNS. The germline V and J ends were trimmed by 7 bases and 1 base, with 15 bases remaining between them. The CDR3 region has the DNA TGTGCCAGCATCATCTCCGGGGGAGGCACAGATACGCAGTATTTT. Amino acids: CASIISGGGTDTQYF.